This note documents a single TCR beta chain sequence. Its antigen remains unidentified. Germline CDR1 SGHVS, CDR2 FNYEAQ. V shed 5 bases and J shed 4 bases, with 15 bases lying between them. The CDR3 has 14 amino acids. The PCR was carried out with 60 Vbeta primers and 13 Jbeta primers. Some clones are missing from TCRdb's copy, which holds only in-frame ones; the method was immunoSEQ multiplex PCR. The sample includes 100,000 to 120,000 clones, just over 75% of them seen just once. The data belong to a study of cytomegalovirus exposure and HLA in healthy donors. Notes on the study in general: Common viral pathogens (according to a later analysis) appeared linked to several of the most significant clusters. CMV serostatus alone was available as immune exposure information. Cytomegalovirus association was assigned to under 200 TCR beta chains. A cluster of highly shared sequence variants was likely a sequencing artifact.

Sequenced sample: PBMCs. The TCR was taken from a man between 40 and 49 years old in good health and CMV-seropositive. V is TRBV7-6 and J is TRBJ2-7; perhaps TRBD1 as D (6 bases). The DNA for the CDR3 is TGTGCCAGCAGCCTACCGGGACACATATACGAGCAGTACTTC. The encoded protein is CASSLPGHIYEQYF.